Shown below are 14 T cell receptor beta chains from a single sample sequenced in a study of blood T cell repertoires in COVID-19. Clones were read by immunoSEQ multiplex PCR, and TCRdb kept only the in-frame ones, dropping some. The sample has about 300,000 clones, 89% seen once; the top ten hold 1.7%. The source material was PBMCs or T cells enriched from blood (not recorded which). Receptor source: a woman aged 40 to 50 who had recovered from COVID-19.

This clone occurred once. The chain uses TRBV5-1 and TRBJ2-3; the match to TRBD2 covers 10 bases. The V segment lost 0 bases and the J segment 6 bases; nucleotides outside the gene matches: 4. The germline gives CDR1 SGHRS, CDR2 YFSETQ. The CDR3 length is 15 residues. Here the CDR3 DNA reads TGCGCCAGCAGCTTGGAAGGACTAGCGGCGGATACGCAGTATTTT. Encoded protein: CASSLEGLAADTQYF.

This chain connects TRBV9 to TRBJ2-4, with TRBD1 matching over 9 bases. V lost 3 bases, J lost 6 bases, and 7 bases stayed unmatched. This CDR3 spans 15 amino acids. CDR1 and CDR2 (germline): SGDLS, YYNGEE. CDR3 bases: TGTGCCAGCAGCGATACCGGGACAGGGCTAAACATTCAGTACTTC. It translates to CASSDTGTGLNIQYF.

The chain uses TRBV11-2 and TRBJ1-6, with 7 positions matching TRBD1. The germline V gene has CDR1 SGHAT and CDR2 FQNNGV. After removal of 3 bases from V and 8 bases from J, the junction contained 4 bases not matched to a gene. This CDR3 contains 14 residues. In DNA, the CDR3 is TGTGCCAGCAGCTTCCTAGGGGGCTATTCACCCCTCCACTTT. Its protein is CASSFLGGYSPLHF. The full variable domain, completed using reference TRBV11-2 and TRBJ1-6, is EAGVAQSPRYKIIEKRQSVAFWCNPISGHATLYWYQQILGQGPKLLIQFQNNGVVDDSQLPKDRFSAERLKGVDSTLKIQPAKLEDSAVYLCASSFLGGYSPLHFGNGTRLTVT.

The chain joins TRBV18 to TRBJ1-1, with D perhaps TRBD1 (5 bases). V lost 3 bases and J lost 1, with 15 bases in between. The germline CDR1 and CDR2 sequences are KGHSH and LQKENI. The length of the CDR3 is 16 residues. The CDR3 bases are TGTGCCAGCTCACCCGGGGGAGGTTGGAGGAACACTGAAGCTTTCTTT. The encoded protein is CASSPGGGWRNTEAFF. Full variable domain (rest looked up from reference TRBV18 and TRBJ1-1): NAGVMQNPRHLVRRRGQEARLRCSPMKGHSHVYWYRQLPEEGLKFMVYLQKENIIDESGMPKERFSAEFPKEGPSILRIQQVVRGDSAAYFCASSPGGGWRNTEAFFGQGTRLTVV.

J is TRBJ1-4 and V is TRBV2; D is possibly TRBD1 (5 bases). This CDR3 is 14 amino acids long. Germline V gene data show CDR1 as SNHLY and CDR2 as FYNNEI. Trimming left V 5 bases short and J 3 bases short, with 10 bases between. The CDR3 protein is CASSRQTSNEKLFF. In nucleotides, the CDR3 is TGTGCCAGCAGTCGACAGACGTCTAATGAAAAACTGTTTTTT.

The chain recombines TRBV9 with TRBJ2-7; 8 bases align to TRBD1. J was trimmed by 0 bases and V by 6 bases; bases with no gene match: 8. The CDR3 is 15 residues long. Per the germline V gene, CDR1 is SGDLS and CDR2 is YYNGEE. CDR3 loop: CASNNRDRSSYEQYF. CDR3 coding DNA: TGTGCCAGCAACAACCGGGACAGGAGCTCCTACGAGCAGTACTTC.

The chain carries TRBV5-1 and TRBJ2-1; D unresolved. The CDR3 length is 12 residues. Between the trimmed V and J ends, which lost 3 bases and 4 bases, there was a span of 5 bases. Per the germline V gene, CDR1 is SGHRS and CDR2 is YFSETQ. This CDR3 is CASSYIYNEQFF. In DNA, the CDR3 is TGCGCCAGCAGCTATATTTACAATGAGCAGTTCTTC.

The V gene is TRBV29-1, the J gene TRBJ1-1; perhaps TRBD1 as D (6 bases). CDR1 SQVTM and CDR2 ANQGSEA come from the germline V gene. This CDR3 spans 13 amino acids. Trimming removed 7 bases from V and 2 bases from J, with 14 bases in between. CDR3: CSATGTPNTEAFF. The CDR3 region has the DNA TGCAGCGCTACCGGGACACCAAACACTGAAGCTTTCTTT.

This clone showed up just a few times. The chain is built from TRBV5-6 and TRBJ2-4; 8 positions match TRBD1. Germline V CDR1 and CDR2: SGHDT, YYEEEE. The ends lost 3 bases at V and 2 bases at J; junction bases unmatched: 7. The CDR3 length is 16 residues. The CDR3 coding sequence is TGTGCCAGCAGCTCCCTACAGGGGGTAACCAAAAACATTCAGTACTTC. It encodes CASSSLQGVTKNIQYF. Together with reference TRBV5-6 and TRBJ2-4, the CDR3 gives the full variable domain: DAGVTQSPTHLIKTRGQQVTLRCSPKSGHDTVSWYQQALGQGPQFIFQYYEEEERQRGNFPDRFSGHQFPNYSSELNVNALLLGDSALYLCASSSLQGVTKNIQYFGAGTRLSVL.

V usage is TRBV2 and J usage is TRBJ1-3, with D maybe TRBD1 (6 bases). The germline V gene encodes CDR1 SNHLY and CDR2 FYNNEI. This CDR3 is 20 amino acids long. Trimming took 3 bases from V and 2 from J, leaving 26 bases between them. CDR3 loop: CASSEPKGQGGRLTGNTIYF. CDR3 nucleotides: TGTGCCAGCAGTGAGCCAAAGGGGCAAGGGGGTCGGCTTACTGGAAACACCATATATTTT.

The chain is built from TRBV18 and TRBJ2-7; D not certain. The CDR3 is made up of 14 amino acids. CDR1 and CDR2 from the germline V gene are KGHSH and LQKENI. Trimming cost V 2 bases and J 0 bases, with 8 bases left between them. CDR3 nucleotides: TGTGCCAGCTCACCATCCCCCAACTCCTACGAGCAGTACTTC. Amino acid sequence: CASSPSPNSYEQYF.

This chain connects TRBV6-2 or TRBV6-3 to TRBJ2-1; 7 bases agree with TRBD1. The CDR3 is made up of 16 amino acids. The V gene's germline CDR1 is MNHEY and CDR2 SVGEGT. Trimming cost V 5 bases and J 4 bases; bases outside gene matches: 11. This chain's CDR3 is CASSKLRDSLYNEQFF. In DNA form, the CDR3 reads TGTGCCAGCAGTAAACTCCGGGACAGCCTATACAATGAGCAGTTCTTC.

This sequence joins TRBV2 and TRBJ1-2; D gene unclear. The CDR3 runs 13 residues. V gave up 6 bases and J gave up 8 bases, with 16 bases separating them. Germline loops: CDR1 SNHLY, CDR2 FYNNEI. The CDR3 DNA reads TGTGCCAGCAGAACGTCCCAAAGAGGGGGCTACACCTTC. As protein: CASRTSQRGGYTF.

V and J are TRBV19 and TRBJ1-3; a possible D gene is TRBD1 (6 bases). V lost 5 bases, J lost 4 bases, and 15 bases lay in between. The germline gives CDR1 LNHDA, CDR2 SQIVND (reference sequence). The CDR3 covers 15 residues. CDR3 in amino acids: CASSPQGVEGNTIYF. CDR3 in DNA: TGTGCCAGTAGTCCACAGGGTGTGGAGGGAAACACCATATATTTT.